This note documents a single T cell receptor beta chain sequence. This clone's antigen is unknown. No much larger clone exists at a distance of one base, and base qualities are not known. The data are from a study of shared clonotypes between healthy human individuals (TCRdb year 2020). Concerning the study at large: A couple of women and a few men aged 18 to 49 years were included in the cohort. For each donor, CD4 naive and CD4 memory were each run on three plates, CD8 naive on two plates, and CD8 memory on one plate. Leukapheresis yielded between about 0.9 and 9.5 billion PBMCs per donor. The study deeply sequenced blood TCR repertoires of five healthy adults to estimate repertoire size and the extent of clonotype sharing between individuals. To increase sequencing depth and limit assay-specific biases, TCR repertoire library preparation and sequencing were carried out by different laboratories using diverse techniques. The study at large found these results: Based on pairwise subsampling, the degree of clonotype sharing among donors was expected to be affected by sequencing depth. Because the study included a small number of donors, the genetic and exposure-history diversity represented was limited. Approximately 5% of naive CD4, 3.5% of naive CD8, approximately 2.2% of memory CD4, and less than 0.45% of memory CD8 clonotypes were shared across a handful of donors. Incomplete sequencing was indicated by rarefaction of sorted-subset datasets, despite the large sequencing depth. Compared with non-shared clonotypes, clonotypes shared by all four sorted-subset donors had higher generation probabilities. Sampling was limited to blood, and TCR repertoires in tissue likely differ from TCR repertoires in blood. Naive subsets generally had larger estimated clonotype richness than memory subsets.

The germline V gene specifies SGHRS as CDR1 and YFSETQ as CDR2. At the junction V is shortened by 0 bases and J by 2 bases; bases outside the gene matches: 8. The CDR3 runs 16 residues from the cysteine to the phenylalanine. Only the CDR3 DNA stays, 48 bases, in frame from base 1. Using the deep immunoSEQ assay, TCR CDR3 regions were amplified from genomic DNA by multiplex PCR. Extracted genomic DNA from each cell subset was spread evenly across all wells of several immunoSEQ 96-well plates, with each plate serving as a replicate. For sorted subsets, each replicate PCR was loaded with approximately 190 ng genomic DNA, equivalent to some 27,000 T cell genomes. Purified libraries were quantified with a Qubit 3.0 fluorometer, sized on a Bioanalyzer 2100, and re-quantified with the KAPA Library Quantification kit. Each immunoSEQ 96-well plate was sequenced on its own single-read 150-cycle Illumina NextSeq 550 flow cell. As for how the authors treated the data: Because the immunoSEQ output included only junctional sequences and no quality scores, the filtering could not be the same as the filtering used for full-length reads. Sequences were annotated with PyIR, a Python wrapper for IgBLAST v1.9, and V/J genes and CDR3 were assigned using IMGT germline references. Reads with weak V/J assignments (E-value above 1e-6), missing CDR3, stop codons, out-of-frame junctions, or ambiguous translated residues were removed. V3J clonotypes were defined as sequences sharing the same inferred V gene, J gene, and CDR3 amino acid sequence. The percentage overlap between two repertoires was calculated by dividing the number of shared unique clonotypes by the size of the smaller repertoire. RTK rarefaction, the Chao1 estimator, and Recon v2.1 estimates of unobserved clonotypes were used to assess repertoire richness. Generation probabilities for all TCRbeta clonotypes obtained by the gDNA method from a handful of donors were computed using OLGA. Here the immuneACCESS table is served through TCRdb, limited to in-frame sequences with V and J called. Missing clones are a known gap in these copies; in checked studies unresolved V genes cover under half, and the rest lacks a known reason. The V and J calls and the clone size are those of that table, but D and trimming were determined from the DNA. The sample has about 2.1 million clones on record, 85% to 95% of them singletons. Of the sample, over 1.5% falls within the top ten clones.

CD8 naive samples consisted of CD45RO-negative cells that were positively selected for CCR7, yielding a CD45RA+CCR7+ population without TemRA cells. The donors were healthy, HIV-negative adults who had no recently reported acute infections or vaccinations. Every donor was a Caucasian adult residing in Nashville, Tennessee, USA. Blood was obtained by leukapheresis, after which PBMCs were separated by Ficoll-Histopaque density gradient centrifugation and cryopreserved in liquid nitrogen vapor phase. Analytical flow cytometry was used to check the purity and quantity of each magnetically sorted T cell population. Genomic DNA was isolated from each sorted fraction and quantified by UV absorbance on a Nanodrop 2000c.

The chain couples TRBV5-1 to TRBJ2-7; 7 central bases correspond to TRBD2. The clonotype was recovered from a man between 18 and 35 years old in good health. Some clones in this sample may be carry-over from other donors' samples. Input material: naive CD8+ T cells from PBMCs. The sample's cell subset or site, from its label and the paper: CD45RA+CCR7+. The sequence in DNA is TGCGCCAGCAGCTTGGAGGGGTTAGCGGGTCCCTACGAGCAGTACTTC. It translates to CASSLEGLAGPYEQYF.